The clone carrying this T cell receptor (beta chain) occurred many times. Its antigen is not identified. Ages of hyperthyroidism patients ran from 18 to 65, and their diagnoses were new, under 2 months' duration. Excluded: other autoimmune disease, uncontrolled infection, pregnancy or lactation. These data originate in a study of Graves' ophthalmopathy and Graves' hyperthyroidism. The TCR beta CDR3 regions underwent amplification from RNA transcripts. First-round RT-PCR employed HTBI primers, with a second-round multiplex PCR after it. TCRdb fed the multiplex PCR reads into MiXCR, producing one record per CDR3 protein. Found here are 1 million to 1.3 million distinct CDR3 sequences, 35% to 40% of them singletons; the top ten hold 11%. Study conclusions and caveats: Clonotypes were expanded in thyroid at above 0.001 frequency, and most also appeared in blood.

The CDR3 has 12 amino acids. CDR1 and CDR2 from the germline V gene are SQVTM and ANQGSEA. Trimming removed 6 bases from V and 5 bases from J, with 13 bases in between. The chain has TRBV29-1 and TRBJ1-1; D uncertain. This receptor was identified in an adult man with Graves' hyperthyroidism. Sequencing used peripheral blood or thyroid tissue (not recorded which). This chain's CDR3 is CSVDGLGTEAFF. In nucleotides, the CDR3 is TGCAGCGTGGACGGCCTGGGGACTGAAGCTTTCTTT.